What follows are 25 T cell receptor beta chains derived from one specimen sequenced in a study of tumor-infiltrating lymphocytes in primary liver carcinoma. TCR beta cDNA was reverse-transcribed from approximately 0.45 ug of total RNA. The reaction used a constant-region primer and ProtoScript II reverse transcriptase. Libraries covering TCR beta were generated through three nested multiplex PCR rounds (using a slightly modified ARM-PCR). Both of the initial two PCR rounds ran for around 10 cycles and employed TRBV1-TRBV30 forward primers alongside a C-beta reverse primer. In TCRdb, the multiplex PCR reads were re-called with MiXCR into one record per CDR3 protein. The sample lists more than 70,000 distinct CDR3 sequences, roughly 72% seen once, with roughly a fifth in the top ten. Both RNA and DNA were isolated together from roughly 20-30 mg of bulk tissue that had not been sorted. Sequenced input: liver tumor tissue from sampling region 1. The sample's subset: tumor region T1, superior pole. All receptors derive from a man aged 40-50 years with primary liver carcinoma and hepatitis B virus infection.

Worth noting for this clonotype: This may come from a read error, since a much larger clone is one base off. The V gene is TRBV6-5, the J gene TRBJ2-1; D is ambiguous. Germline V lookup: CDR1 MNHEY, CDR2 SVGAGI. The CDR3 is made up of 16 amino acids. The CDR3 region has the DNA TGTGCCAGCAGTTACCAAGGCGCCCCCTCCTACAATGAGCAGCTCTTC. Its protein is CASSYQGAPSYNEQLF.

As regards this clonotype: The germline gene is not matched at one end of the junction; a read error may be the cause. The rearrangement links TRBV11-2 to TRBJ2-6; 8 nucleotides line up with TRBD1. From germline, CDR1 is SGHAT and CDR2 FQNNGV. The CDR3 runs 18 residues. CDR3 nucleotides: TGTGCCAGCAGCCGATGGACAGGGTTCGTGTCTGGGGCTAACGTCGTGACTTTC. It codes for CASSRWTGFVSGANVVTF.

On this clonotype: A much larger clone is a single base away; this may be a read error. The V and J genes are TRBV28 and TRBJ1-2; 7 bases line up with TRBD1. The CDR3 covers 14 residues. CDR1 and CDR2 from the germline V gene are MDHEN and SYDVKM. The CDR3 loop reads CAGRATGADYGYTF. The CDR3 DNA is TGTGCCGGCAGAGCAACAGGGGCTGACTATGGCTACACCTTC.

Remarks on this clonotype: An end of the junction differs from the germline gene, which may be a read error. The genes are TRBV11-2 and TRBJ2-3; D gene uncertain. The V gene's germline CDR1 is SGHAT and CDR2 FQNNGV. CDR3 length equals 13 residues. The CDR3: CTSSSHSTDTQYF. CDR3 nucleotides: TGCACCAGCAGCTCCCATAGCACAGATACGCAGTATTTT.

The genes are TRBV18 and TRBJ2-3, with D hard to call. V was pared by 1 base and J by 2 bases, with 13 bases between. This CDR3 has 16 amino acids. Per germline, CDR1 KGHSH and CDR2 LQKENI. The CDR3 DNA follows: TGTGCCAGCTCACCACGGGCAGGTGCGATCACAGATACGCAGTATTTT. It specifies CASSPRAGAITDTQYF.

This clonotype was found once. The junction and the germline gene differ at one end; a read error may be behind it. CDR3 loop: CVSRSRDSAHQGTQYF. Written as DNA, the CDR3 is TGTGTGAGCAGATCCCGGGACTCGGCCCACCAAGGGACCCAGTACTTC. The chain combines TRBV11-2 with TRBJ2-5; possible D gene TRBD2, 6 bases. This CDR3 region has 16 residues. Germline lookup yields CDR1 SGHAT and CDR2 FQNNGV.

The gene calls are TRBV12-3 or TRBV12-4 and TRBJ2-7; 8 nucleotides line up with TRBD2. The V segment lost 4 bases and the J segment 9 bases; nucleotides outside the gene matches: 8. The length of the CDR3 is 13 residues. The CDR3 loop reads CASSWTGGDGQYF. The CDR3 DNA sequence: TGTGCCAGCAGTTGGACGGGGGGGGACGGGCAGTACTTC.

As for this clonotype: The CDR3 does not end in the conserved phenylalanine or tryptophan, so this is likely a read error. The limits of the CDR3 on the DNA are not certain, so only TCRdb's listed CDR3 is given. The chain uses TRBV29-1 and TRBJ2-1; the DNA was not compared with TRBD1, the D call given in the table. Germline V gene sequence: CDR1 SQVTM, CDR2 ANQGSEA. 18 amino acids form the CDR3, both terminal residues included. The CDR3 loop is CSVEGGGWAGGRSNEQFL.

Regarding this clonotype: The junction and the germline gene differ at one end; a read error may be behind it. This sequence joins TRBV12-3 or TRBV12-4 and TRBJ1-5; no definite D call. The CDR3 length is 14 residues. This chain's CDR3 is CTSSLATSDQPQRF. Written as DNA, the CDR3 is TGTACCAGCAGTTTAGCAACCTCAGATCAGCCCCAGCGTTTT.

Ten or more counts support this clonotype. This chain links TRBV4-1 with TRBJ2-2; TRBD2 matches 10 bases. There are 18 residues in the CDR3. The V gene end was trimmed by 3 bases and the J gene end by 0 bases; junction bases not matched to a gene: 7. Germline CDR1 reads MGHRA; CDR2 reads YSYEKL. The chain's CDR3 is CASSQRLAGFANTGELFF. Here the CDR3 DNA reads TGCGCCAGCAGCCAGCGACTAGCGGGTTTTGCGAACACCGGGGAGCTGTTTTTT.

This clonotype was detected only once. Because it lacks the conserved phenylalanine or tryptophan at the end, this CDR3 is likely a read error. V is TRBV11-2 and J is TRBJ2-7, with 15 bases matching TRBD2. This CDR3 spans 18 amino acids. Germline loops: CDR1 SGHAT, CDR2 FQNNGV. Trimming took 2 bases from V and 8 from J; bases not matched to a gene: 13. The DNA of the CDR3 is TGTGCCAGCAGCTTATTCGTTGGACTAGCGGGAGGGGGGTACAAGCAGTACATC. The encoded protein is CASSLFVGLAGGGYKQYI.

This clonotype appeared a single time. A read error may account for a junction end that differs from germline. The chain carries TRBV11-2 and TRBJ2-3; 8 bases are shared with TRBD1. This CDR3 comprises 15 residues. The germline CDR1 and CDR2 sequences are SGHAT and FQNNGV. CDR3 nucleotide sequence: TGTGCCAGCAGCGAACGGGACAGGCATACAGATGCGCAGTACTTT. Its translation: CASSERDRHTDAQYF.

The table lists this clonotype with a few counts. This chain joins TRBV28 and TRBJ1-1; TRBD1 aligns across 7 bases. The germline gives CDR1 MDHEN, CDR2 SYDVKM. The CDR3 runs 14 residues. Unmatched junction bases numbered 17, after V lost 7 bases and J lost 12 bases. This CDR3 reads CASTPSGTAANSFF. The CDR3 DNA reads TGTGCCAGCACCCCTTCCGGGACAGCCGCTAATTCTTTCTTT.

There are a few counts of this clonotype. Since a much larger clone is just one base distant, this may be a read error. The chain uses TRBV5-1 and TRBJ2-7; tentatively, D is TRBD1 or TRBD2 (5 bases each). V was cut by 3 bases and J by 7 bases, with 14 bases left in between. Per germline, CDR1 SGHRS and CDR2 YFSETQ. The CDR3 is 13 amino acids. The CDR3 here is CASSWGGQSEQYF. The DNA of the CDR3 is TGCGCCAGCAGCTGGGGCGGGCAGTCGGAGCAGTACTTC.

This clonotype is termed medium-sized. This chain links TRBV11-2 with TRBJ2-3; D unresolved. The V gene lost 6 bases and the J gene lost 3 bases, with 10 bases spanning the gap. This CDR3 is built from 13 residues. Germline V CDR1 and CDR2: SGHAT, FQNNGV. The CDR3 protein is CASRSPGTDTQYF. In DNA form, the CDR3 reads TGTGCCAGCAGGTCCCCTGGGACAGATACGCAGTATTTT.

This clonotype showed up just once. The V gene is TRBV5-5, the J gene TRBJ2-2; 14 nucleotides line up with TRBD2. The junction had 16 bases not matched to a gene; V was cut back by 4 bases and J by 11 bases. This CDR3 region has 18 residues. Germline lookup yields CDR1 SGHKS and CDR2 YYEKEE (reference sequence). The CDR3 sequence is CASSRGLAGDSNTRELFF. The CDR3 DNA reads as TGTGCCAGCAGCAGGGGACTAGCGGGAGACTCGAACACCCGTGAGCTGTTTTTT.

The chain links TRBV5-4 to TRBJ2-2; a weak D match, TRBD1 (5 bases). Germline V CDR1 and CDR2: SGHNT, YYREEE (reference sequence). V was trimmed by 2 bases and J by 5 bases, leaving 10 bases between them. The CDR3 sequence is 14 residues long. The CDR3 nucleotides read TGTGCCAGCAGCTTAACTAACAGGACCGGGGAGCTGTTTTTT. Amino acid sequence: CASSLTNRTGELFF.

In the case of this clonotype: No conserved phenylalanine or tryptophan is present at the end of the CDR3, so a read error is the likely explanation. The rearrangement uses TRBV6-5 and TRBJ2-1; 8 bases match TRBD2. CDR3 length: 19 residues. J was trimmed by 2 bases and V by 5 bases; bases with no gene match: 17. CDR1 is MNHEY and CDR2 is SVGAGI in the germline V gene. Here the CDR3 reads CASSPGTNGRAGAYNEQFS. The CDR3 DNA reads TGTGCCAGCAGTCCCGGGACTAACGGGAGGGCAGGCGCCTACAATGAGCAGTTCTCC.

Of note for this clonotype: Compared with germline, one end of the junction differs, possibly owing to a read error. The rearrangement joins TRBV4-1 to TRBJ1-4; D is perhaps TRBD1 (6 bases). Per germline, CDR1 MGHRA and CDR2 YSYEKL. The CDR3 consists of 15 residues. CDR3 nucleotide sequence: TGTGCCAGCAACCAAGACAGGACCAAAAATGAAAAACTGTTTTTT. This translates into CASNQDRTKNEKLFF.

The sample holds many counts of this clonotype. The chain has TRBV12-3 or TRBV12-4 and TRBJ2-5; 10 nucleotides line up with TRBD1. The CDR3 covers 15 residues. J gave up 1 base and V 6 bases, and 5 bases lay outside the gene matches. CDR3 region: CASRGRTGGQETQYF. The DNA for the CDR3 is TGTGCCAGCAGGGGAAGGACAGGGGGCCAAGAGACCCAGTACTTC.

Many counts were recorded for this clonotype. This chain uses TRBV10-1 with TRBJ2-3; 8 nucleotides match TRBD1. The CDR3 runs to 15 residues. Germline CDR1 and CDR2: WNHNN and SYGVQD (reference sequence). J lost 0 bases, V lost 5 bases, and 4 bases had no gene match. The CDR3 spells CASSMTGASTDTQYF. CDR3 DNA sequence: TGCGCCAGCAGTATGACAGGGGCCAGCACAGATACGCAGTATTTT.

For this clonotype: Sequence at one end of the junction differs from germline and may be a read error. The chain joins TRBV12-3 or TRBV12-4 to TRBJ2-7; TRBD1 matches at 7 bases. This CDR3 comprises 13 residues. CDR3 DNA: TGTACCAGCAGACTGGGACAGTCCTACAAGCAATACTTC. It specifies CTSRLGQSYKQYF.

Of note for this clonotype: The final CDR3 position lacks the conserved phenylalanine or tryptophan, pointing to a likely read error. The gene calls are TRBV12-3 or TRBV12-4 and TRBJ2-1, with 7 bases that match TRBD1. This CDR3 is built from 13 residues. V shed 9 bases, J shed 8 bases, and the junction held 10 bases outside the gene matches. DNA for the CDR3: TGTGCCAGGAGCACAGGGGAAATCCATGAGCAGTTCTCC. Its translation is CARSTGEIHEQFS.

This clonotype has just one count. One end of the junction fails to match germline, which may point to a read error. This sequence joins TRBV14 and TRBJ2-7, with 7 bases fitting TRBD1. The CDR3 has 14 residues. CDR1 and CDR2 from the germline V gene are SGHDN and FVKESK. The CDR3 sequence: CVSSFRQGTYGQYF. CDR3 coding DNA: TGTGTCAGCAGCTTCCGACAGGGAACCTACGGGCAGTACTTC.

About this clonotype itself: Relative to the germline gene, one junction end is altered; a read error may explain this. V gene TRBV29-1 combines with J gene TRBJ2-5, with D perhaps matching TRBD2 (6 bases). This CDR3 has 13 residues. Germline lookup yields CDR1 SQVTM and CDR2 ANQGSEA. The CDR3 sequence: CSVGRRAADTQYF. CDR3 bases: TGCAGCGTTGGTCGGAGGGCCGCTGACACCCAATACTTC.